This T cell receptor (beta chain) was documented in a study of CD8 T cell repertoires and HIV-1 epitope variants. Looking at the study overall: Separate wells received one of Twenty-five Gag or Nef variant peptides.

J lost 9 bases, V lost 0 bases, and 8 bases had no gene match. CDR1 and CDR2 (germline): SGDLS, YYNGEE. The CDR3 runs to 15 residues. In its sample, this clone was seen once. What it recognizes is unknown. TCRdb keeps only in-frame clones here, not all; method: immunoSEQ multiplex PCR. The data contain roughly 6,000 clones, roughly 65% of them seen just once; the ten biggest clones take up over 35%. The sequence was collected from a male donor with HIV. The source material was cultured CD8+ T cells derived from PBMCs. This chain joins TRBV9 and TRBJ2-1; 8 nucleotides agree with TRBD2. The CDR3 reads CASSVEGGRRGEQFF. The CDR3 DNA is TGTGCCAGCAGCGTAGAGGGCGGGAGGAGGGGTGAGCAGTTCTTC. The full variable domain, in which reference TRBV9 and TRBJ2-1 provide the parts outside the CDR3, is DSGVTQTPKHLITATGQRVTLRCSPRSGDLSVYWYQQSLDQGLQFLIQYYNGEERAKGNILERFSAQQFPDLHSELNLSSLELGDSALYFCASSVEGGRRGEQFFGPGTRLTVL.